These 24 T cell receptor beta chains share one sample of origin, sequenced in a study of blood T cells in healthy people across ages. The use of a sample-barcoded 5' primer and a J-beta primer mix characterized a second PCR of roughly 6 to 11 cycles. From the 5' RACE reads, TCRdb called clonotypes with MiXCR, one entry per CDR3 protein. The repertoire has 800,000 or so distinct CDR3 sequences, 35% to 50% of them found once; the top ten carry 15% to 20%. Material for sequencing was blood. The receptor source for this set is a man older than 75 in good health.

The V and J genes are TRBV7-2 and TRBJ2-7, with 14 bases lining up with TRBD2. V dropped 5 bases and J dropped 6; count of bases not matched to a gene: 3. The length of the CDR3 is 14 residues. CDR1 is SGHTA, CDR2 FQGNSA, per germline. The CDR3 DNA follows: TGTGCCAGCAGCAGGACTAGCGGGAGGTCCGAGCAGTACTTC. Translating gives CASSRTSGRSEQYF.

This clonotype was detected only a few times. This chain links TRBV4-1 with TRBJ2-3, with 13 bases lining up with TRBD2. The V and J ends lost 4 bases and 0 bases, in that order; junction bases with no gene match: 4. The CDR3 is 17 amino acids. Germline V gene lookup returns CDR1 MGHRA and CDR2 YSYEKL. The CDR3 coding sequence is TGCGCCAGCAGCCCCACTAGCGGGAGGGCCAGCACAGATACGCAGTATTTT. The encoded protein is CASSPTSGRASTDTQYF.

The rearrangement links TRBV7-2 to TRBJ2-4; 10 bases fit TRBD1. The J call is uncertain, as TRBJ2-7 better fits the DNA end. The CDR3 is made up of 14 amino acids. Germline assignment: CDR1 SGHTA and CDR2 FQGNSA. The CDR3 sequence: CASSVRQGANEQYF. CDR3 nucleotides: TGTGCCAGCAGCGTCCGACAGGGGGCAAACGAGCAGTACTTC.

This clonotype was recorded only once. V usage is TRBV6-6 and J usage is TRBJ2-7, with D unresolved. V was clipped by 4 bases and J by 4 bases, with 8 bases between them. This CDR3 contains 12 residues. Germline V CDR1 and CDR2: MNHNY, SVGAGI (reference sequence). For the CDR3, the DNA is TGTGCCAGCAGTTTTCAAGAATACGAGCAGTACTTC. Translating it yields CASSFQEYEQYF.

The gene calls are TRBV28 and TRBJ2-7; no clear D. The J call may not be correct, given that the DNA end is closer to TRBJ2-5. CDR1 MDHEN and CDR2 SYDVKM come from the germline V gene. The CDR3 sequence is 17 residues long. This CDR3 is CASSSDRKHPAIETQYF. The CDR3 nucleotides read TGTGCCAGCAGTTCCGATCGCAAGCACCCCGCGATAGAGACCCAGTACTTC.

This rearrangement joins TRBV5-1 to TRBJ2-5; D perhaps matches TRBD1 (6 bases). The CDR3 extends over 14 amino acids. Germline loops: CDR1 SGHRS, CDR2 YFSETQ. V was clipped by 0 bases and J by 3 bases, with 9 bases between them. The CDR3 coding sequence is TGCGCCAGCAGCTTGGGGACAGCGAAAGAGACCCAGTACTTC. This gives the protein CASSLGTAKETQYF.

This CDR3 reads CSVTGTGARNEQFF. The CDR3 DNA sequence: TGCAGCGTCACCGGGACAGGGGCGAGGAATGAGCAGTTCTTC. The chain couples TRBV29-1 to TRBJ2-1; 10 nucleotides align to TRBD1. This CDR3 region has 14 residues. Germline CDR1 reads SQVTM; CDR2 reads ANQGSEA. With V trimmed by 6 bases and J by 7 bases, 9 bases remained unmatched.

This clonotype was picked up one time. The CDR3 DNA is TGTGCCAGCAGCGATTCGCGGACAGGGGGCACTCAGCCCCAGCATTTT. Its protein is CASSDSRTGGTQPQHF. The V call is TRBV7-2, the J call TRBJ1-5, with 11 bases fitting TRBD1. The V and J ends lost 5 bases and 6 bases, in that order; junction bases with no gene match: 9. Germline V gene data show CDR1 as SGHTA and CDR2 as FQGNSA. The CDR3 is 16 residues long.

This clonotype was picked up a small number of times. The V and J genes are TRBV20-1 and TRBJ2-1, with a possible D match to TRBD2 (6 bases). With 0 bases removed from V and 3 bases from J, the gap between germline ends came to 15 bases. Looked up from germline, CDR1 is DFQATT and CDR2 is SNEGSKA (reference sequence). This CDR3 region has 16 residues. The CDR3: CSARDYPGAIYNEQFF. The CDR3 DNA sequence: TGCAGTGCTAGAGATTACCCGGGAGCGATCTACAATGAGCAGTTCTTC.

This clonotype turned up a few times. One junction end does not reproduce the germline sequence, and a read error may be involved. The chain is built from TRBV29-1 and TRBJ2-7; a weak D match, TRBD1 (6 bases). CDR1 and CDR2 from the germline V gene are SQVTM and ANQGSEA. This CDR3 is 12 amino acids long. The DNA for the CDR3 is TGCAGCGTCGGACAGTTTCAGTACGAGAAGTACTTC. Residues: CSVGQFQYEKYF.

This chain uses TRBV7-2 with TRBJ2-3; 9 bases match TRBD1. V lost 5 bases and J lost 2; bases outside the gene matches: 5. Germline V gene sequence: CDR1 SGHTA, CDR2 FQGNSA. This CDR3 is built from 15 residues. In DNA, the CDR3 is TGTGCCAGCAGCAGGACAGGGGAAACCACAGATACGCAGTATTTT. Amino acid sequence: CASSRTGETTDTQYF.

This sequence joins TRBV2 and TRBJ1-1, with 11 bases matching TRBD1. J lost 1 base, V lost 6 bases, and 7 bases had no gene match. Germline-derived CDR1 and CDR2 are SNHLY and FYNNEI. The CDR3 spans 16 residues. The CDR3 coding sequence is TGTGCCAGCAGCCCAGGACAGGGGGCTTGGAACACTGAAGCTTTCTTT. Residues: CASSPGQGAWNTEAFF.

The chain joins TRBV11-3 to TRBJ2-7; D may be TRBD1 (5 bases). Germline loops: CDR1 SGHNT, CDR2 YENEEA. This CDR3 contains 13 residues. V lost 5 bases and J 7 bases, leaving 15 bases between the germline ends. CDR3 residues: CASSPPGQGEQYF. CDR3 in DNA: TGTGCCAGCAGCCCGCCCGGGCAGGGTGAGCAGTACTTC.

On this clonotype itself: Germline and junction disagree at one end, which may indicate a read error. This chain links TRBV20-1 with TRBJ2-1; 8 positions match TRBD2. In germline, CDR1 is DFQATT, CDR2 SNEGSKA (reference sequence). The CDR3 consists of 17 residues. The CDR3 DNA is TGCGGTGCTAGCGTCGGCTATCTAGCGGGCGGGCTGGGTGAGCAGTTCTTC. Its protein is CGASVGYLAGGLGEQFF.

V is TRBV28 and J is TRBJ2-4; no clear D. V was shortened by 6 bases and J by 6 bases, with 6 bases between the two germline ends. The germline CDR1 and CDR2 sequences are MDHEN and SYDVKM. The CDR3 spans 11 residues. The CDR3 here is CASRGLNIQYF. CDR3 in DNA: TGTGCCAGCAGGGGGTTAAACATTCAGTACTTC.

This clonotype was counted a few times. The V and J genes are TRBV20-1 and TRBJ2-3; 10 bases are a match to TRBD2. Unmatched junction bases numbered 10, after V lost 5 bases and J lost 5 bases. Germline loops: CDR1 DFQATT, CDR2 SNEGSKA (reference sequence). This CDR3 comprises 15 residues. The CDR3 DNA reads TGCAGTGCTTGGAGCCTAGCGGGAGCGGTAGATACGCAGTATTTT. Its translation is CSAWSLAGAVDTQYF.

The chain uses TRBV29-1 and TRBJ2-7; D remains unclear. V lost 1 base and J lost 6, with 13 bases in between. CDR3 length equals 13 residues. Germline-derived CDR1 and CDR2 are SQVTM and ANQGSEA. CDR3 amino acids: CSVEAPSGREQYF. The DNA for the CDR3 is TGCAGCGTTGAAGCCCCATCGGGTCGCGAGCAGTACTTC.

This chain links TRBV10-3 with TRBJ2-3; D uncertain. The germline V and J ends were trimmed by 4 bases and 4 bases, with 6 bases remaining between them. The length of the CDR3 is 12 residues. Germline-derived CDR1 and CDR2 are ENHRY and SYGVKD. The DNA of the CDR3 is TGTGCCATCAGTGTTACCGCAGATACGCAGTATTTT. It specifies CAISVTADTQYF.

As for this clonotype: A much larger clonotype is one base distant, so this may be a read error. The chain couples TRBV28 to TRBJ2-1; 7 positions agree with TRBD2. The germline V gene has CDR1 MDHEN and CDR2 SYDVKM. The CDR3 totals 16 residues. CDR3 amino acids: CACSFRVAGLYNEQFF. CDR3 nucleotide sequence: TGTGCCTGCAGTTTTCGAGTAGCGGGCCTCTACAATGAGCAGTTCTTC.

Many counts were recorded for this clonotype. The chain joins TRBV29-1 to TRBJ2-7; 7 bases line up with TRBD1. After removal of 4 bases from V and 1 base from J, the junction contained 4 bases not matched to a gene. CDR1 is SQVTM, CDR2 ANQGSEA, per germline. The CDR3 is 13 amino acids. CDR3 loop: CSVGQGLSYEQYF. In nucleotides, the CDR3 is TGCAGCGTTGGACAGGGCCTGTCCTACGAGCAGTACTTC.

This clonotype has a handful of counts. The V gene is TRBV10-3, the J gene TRBJ2-7; the D gene is possibly TRBD1 (5 bases). The CDR3 runs 14 residues. Germline V CDR1 and CDR2: ENHRY, SYGVKD. V was trimmed by 0 bases and J by 5 bases, leaving 11 bases between them. CDR3 DNA sequence: TGTGCCATCAGTGAGTCCGGCAGGGAACACGAGCAGTACTTC. This sequence encodes CAISESGREHEQYF.

Notes on this clonotype: Sequence at one end of the junction differs from germline and may be a read error. The V and J genes are TRBV25-1 and TRBJ2-6; the D is unclear. This CDR3 spans 14 amino acids. CDR1 and CDR2 (germline): MGHDK, SYGVNS. The DNA for the CDR3 is TGTGCCAGCAGTCAGAGCTCTCGGGCCAACGTCCTGACTTTC. Encoded protein: CASSQSSRANVLTF.

The V and J genes are TRBV7-9 and TRBJ2-7, with D tentatively TRBD2 (5 bases). The closer fit of TRBJ2-5 to the DNA end suggests the J call may be wrong. The germline V gene encodes CDR1 SEHNR and CDR2 FQNEAQ (reference sequence). CDR3 size: 15 residues. CDR3 protein: CASTEGSWDQETQYF. CDR3 in DNA: TGTGCCAGCACCGAAGGGAGCTGGGACCAAGAGACCCAGTACTTC.

The rearrangement uses TRBV27 and TRBJ2-7, with TRBD2 as a possible D gene (6 bases). V was trimmed by 4 bases and J by 6 bases, leaving 22 bases between them. This CDR3 is built from 16 residues. CDR1 is MNHEY and CDR2 is SMNVEV in the germline V gene (reference sequence). The CDR3 protein is CASSSVFGTETIEQYF. In nucleotides, the CDR3 is TGTGCCAGCAGTTCAGTTTTTGGGACTGAGACCATCGAGCAGTACTTC.